This T cell receptor beta chain derives from a study of cytomegalovirus exposure and HLA in healthy donors. General study findings and limits: A few of the chains that were CMV-associated were confirmed in vitro to be specific for CMV antigens.

The CDR3 totals 19 residues. Germline loops: CDR1 SGHTA, CDR2 FQGNSA. V lost 5 bases, J lost 5 bases, and 19 bases stayed unmatched. Details on this clone: Its target is unknown.

Measured with immunoSEQ multiplex PCR; TCRdb has only the in-frame clones, and not every one. The table includes some 110,000 clones, 70% to 90% detected once. The chain links TRBV7-2 to TRBJ2-2, with 8 positions matching TRBD1. Sample: PBMCs. The receptor's source is a man aged 18 to 30 in good health and CMV-seronegative. The CDR3 coding sequence is TGTGCCAGCAGCCTATTTTCTTTAAGATCCGGGACAGGAACCGGGGAGCTGTTTTTT. This translates into CASSLFSLRSGTGTGELFF.